Listed below are T cell receptor beta chains from one sample, sequenced in a study of blood T cell repertoires in COVID-19. The table came from immunoSEQ multiplex PCR; TCRdb's copy has only in-frame clones and leaves some out. Among under 150,000 clones listed, roughly three quarters were seen once. Sequences were obtained from peripheral blood. These receptors were taken from a woman aged 80 or older with acute or convalescent COVID-19. The CDR3 runs from the conserved cysteine through the conserved F or W. The D gene is left open where the match is weak. Rows may omit the clone size; those that give it use once, few, many or a size class.

cdr3_nt | cdr3_aa | clone_size | d_call | cdr3_length | j_call | v_call
TGCAGCGTCGTGGTTGGGACACCCTCCTACGAGCAGTACTTC | CSVVVGTPSYEQYF | . | . | 14 | TRBJ2-7 | TRBV29-1
TGCAGTGCTAGAGATCGGGAGTTTCGGTATTTT | CSARDREFRYF | . | . | 11 | TRBJ2-3 | TRBV20-1
TGTGCCAGCAGCGTGAGCGGGAGGGCCGGCACCGGGGAGCTGTTTTTT | CASSVSGRAGTGELFF | few | TRBD2 | 16 | TRBJ2-2 | TRBV9
TGTGCCAGCAGCGGGGGGAGCTCCTACAATGAGCAGTTCTTC | CASSGGSSYNEQFF | . | . | 14 | TRBJ2-1 | TRBV7-2
TGTGCCAGCAGCTTCCGGGACTGGGATTCACCCCTCCACTTT | CASSFRDWDSPLHF | . | . | 14 | TRBJ1-6 | TRBV5-8
TGCGCCAGCAGCGAGACCCTTGCAGGGAATGAGCAGTTCTTC | CASSETLAGNEQFF | . | . | 14 | TRBJ2-1 | TRBV10-1
TGTGCCAGCAGCACCGACAGGGACTACGAGCAGTACTTC | CASSTDRDYEQYF | . | TRBD1 | 13 | TRBJ2-7 | TRBV7-6
TGTGCCAGCTCACCACGACAGGAAAACACTGAAGCTTTCTTT | CASSPRQENTEAFF | . | . | 14 | TRBJ1-1 | TRBV18
TGTGCCAGTGTTCGAGAATTCGGTCAGCCCCAGCATTTT | CASVREFGQPQHF | . | . | 13 | TRBJ1-5 | TRBV19
TGCGCCAGCAGAGATCCAGGCGACAATGAGCAGTTCTTC | CASRDPGDNEQFF | few | . | 13 | TRBJ2-1 | TRBV10-2
TGTGCCAGCAGCTTGGAAGCAAACACTGAAGCTTTCTTT | CASSLEANTEAFF | . | . | 13 | TRBJ1-1 | TRBV5-5
TGTGCCACACGCCCCGGGACAGAGCACTATGGCTACACCTTC | CATRPGTEHYGYTF | . | TRBD1 | 14 | TRBJ1-2 | TRBV19
TGTGCCAGCAGCCTGGGGCCTCTCTCCTACAATGAGCAGTTCTTC | CASSLGPLSYNEQFF | . | . | 15 | TRBJ2-1 | TRBV5-4
TGTGCCTGGAGGACTAGCGGGAGGGGTTTCTACAATGAGCAGTTCTTC | CAWRTSGRGFYNEQFF | . | TRBD2 | 16 | TRBJ2-1 | TRBV30
TGTGCCAGCAGCTTAGGGCACGAAACAGATACGCAGTATTTT | CASSLGHETDTQYF | . | . | 14 | TRBJ2-3 | TRBV7-2
TGTGCCAGCAGCCAAGGAGGGCGTCGCACAGAAGTTTACGAGCAGTACTTC | CASSQGGRRTEVYEQYF | . | . | 17 | TRBJ2-7 | TRBV3-1/TRBV3-2
TGTGCCAGCAGCCGGGACAGAAAAGAGACCCAGTACTTC | CASSRDRKETQYF | few | TRBD1 | 13 | TRBJ2-5 | TRBV6-5
TGTGCCAGCAGCTTAGCCTCGTCGCTATTCTACGAGCAGTACTTC | CASSLASSLFYEQYF | . | . | 15 | TRBJ2-7 | TRBV7-8
TGTGCCAGCAGCTTTAATCAGGGTGAGGCTGAAGCTTTCTTT | CASSFNQGEAEAFF | . | . | 14 | TRBJ1-1 | TRBV7-2
TGTGCCAGCAGCGCCCAGGGGACTGAAGCTTTCTTT | CASSAQGTEAFF | . | . | 12 | TRBJ1-1 | TRBV7-9
TGTGCCAGCAGCTTCGACCCCGGGACTAGAAGTGGGGAGCTGTTTTTT | CASSFDPGTRSGELFF | . | TRBD2 | 16 | TRBJ2-2 | TRBV7-3
TGTGCCAGCAGTTCCATAAAGGGGGCGCTCTATGGCTACACCTTC | CASSSIKGALYGYTF | . | TRBD1 | 15 | TRBJ1-2 | TRBV27
TGTGCCAGCAGTTACGGGGGACAGACCGAGCAGGGCTACACCTTC | CASSYGGQTEQGYTF | few | TRBD1 | 15 | TRBJ1-2 | TRBV6-6
TGTGCCAGCAGCGTAGTCGCTCTAGCGGGTGAGCAGTTCTTC | CASSVVALAGEQFF | . | TRBD2 | 14 | TRBJ2-1 | TRBV9
TGTGCCAGCAGCCAAGATAGAGCCAGACTTAACTATGGCTACACCTTC | CASSQDRARLNYGYTF | . | . | 16 | TRBJ1-2 | TRBV3-1/TRBV3-2
TGTGCCAGCAGTGACCGGACAGGGGGGACTCGAGGCTACACCTTC | CASSDRTGGTRGYTF | . | TRBD1 | 15 | TRBJ1-2 | TRBV25-1
TGCAGCGTCGCTCAGGGGGACTATGGCTACACCTTC | CSVAQGDYGYTF | once | TRBD1 | 12 | TRBJ1-2 | TRBV29-1
TGTGCCAGCAGTTACTCGGCAGGGGAGAGTGGCTACACCTTC | CASSYSAGESGYTF | . | . | 14 | TRBJ1-2 | TRBV6-5
TGTGCCAGTAGTATAGGAGGCCAAACTGAGACCCAGTACTTC | CASSIGGQTETQYF | . | . | 14 | TRBJ2-5 | TRBV19
TGTGCCAGTAGTAGGGACACCTATAGCAATCAGCCCCAGCATTTT | CASSRDTYSNQPQHF | . | . | 15 | TRBJ1-5 | TRBV19
TGTGCCAGCAGCTTAACCGGCTCTGGAAACACCATATATTTT | CASSLTGSGNTIYF | . | . | 14 | TRBJ1-3 | TRBV7-3
TGTGCCAGCAGCTTAAGGGGCGGCAGTTCCTACAATGAGCAGTTCTTC | CASSLRGGSSYNEQFF | . | . | 16 | TRBJ2-1 | TRBV7-6
TGTGCCAGCAGATCCGGGGGGCGGGGAGATGAAAAACTGTTTTTT | CASRSGGRGDEKLFF | . | . | 15 | TRBJ1-4 | TRBV28